These 10 T cell receptor beta chains were all obtained from the same sample, sequenced in a study of blood T cell repertoires in COVID-19. Sequencing used immunoSEQ multiplex PCR; TCRdb keeps in-frame clones, though not all of them. The table lists around 140,000 clones, about 87% of them singletons. Sequences were obtained from peripheral blood. These receptors were collected from a woman between 50 and 59 years old with active or convalescent COVID-19.

The CDR3 is CAWSPDYEQYF. CDR3 bases: TGTGCCTGGAGCCCAGATTACGAGCAGTACTTC. The chain is built from TRBV30 and TRBJ2-7, with unresolved D. Trimming removed 3 bases at V and 4 bases at J, with 7 bases between. CDR3 length: 11 residues. CDR1 and CDR2 from the germline V gene are GTSNPN and SVGIG (reference sequence).

CDR3: CASSQAQQGFYGYTF. CDR3 in DNA: TGTGCCAGCAGCCAAGCCCAGCAGGGTTTCTATGGCTACACCTTC. The J gene is TRBJ1-2, the V gene TRBV4-2; tentative D call: TRBD1 (5 bases). From germline, CDR1 is LGHNA and CDR2 YNFKEQ. The CDR3 is made up of 15 amino acids. Trimming removed 1 base at V and 4 bases at J, with 13 bases between.

The chain recombines TRBV7-2 with TRBJ2-2, with D hard to call. The germline V and J ends were trimmed by 3 bases and 5 bases, with 7 bases remaining between them. Germline CDR1 reads SGHTA; CDR2 reads FQGNSA. The CDR3 loop spans 13 amino acids. CDR3 bases: TGTGCCAGCAGCTTCGTCCGTACCGGGGAGCTGTTTTTT. It translates to CASSFVRTGELFF.

The sample holds a few counts of this clone. The sample carries other DNA sequences with the same CDR3. The rearrangement uses TRBV9 and TRBJ1-2; D ambiguous. The CDR3 contains 12 residues. Germline lookup yields CDR1 SGDLS and CDR2 YYNGEE. Between the trimmed V and J ends, which lost 0 bases and 4 bases, there was a span of 4 bases. The CDR3 is CASSVAGYGYTF. The DNA for the CDR3 is TGTGCCAGCAGCGTAGCGGGCTATGGCTACACCTTC.

This chain uses TRBV9 with TRBJ2-7; possibly TRBD2 for D (5 bases). Trimming removed 4 bases at V and 5 bases at J, with 19 bases between. Germline V gene lookup returns CDR1 SGDLS and CDR2 YYNGEE. The CDR3 totals 15 residues. The CDR3, as DNA: TGTGCCAGCAGCCCCCGGACTGGGCCTAGGAACGAGCAGTACTTC. Translation gives CASSPRTGPRNEQYF.

The genes are TRBV25-1 and TRBJ2-7; TRBD2 aligns across 7 bases. Germline V gene data show CDR1 as MGHDK and CDR2 as SYGVNS. After removal of 6 bases from V and 1 base from J, the junction contained 3 bases not matched to a gene. The CDR3 has 13 residues. The CDR3 DNA reads TGTGCCAGCAGGCCGGGGGGATCCTACGAGCAGTACTTC. Translated, it gives CASRPGGSYEQYF.

The chain recombines TRBV9 with TRBJ1-2; TRBD1 might be the D (5 bases). CDR3 length: 16 residues. Trimming shortened V by 3 bases and J by 2 bases, and 17 bases separated the two germline ends. Germline CDR1 reads SGDLS; CDR2 reads YYNGEE. CDR3 DNA: TGTGCCAGCAGCGCCAGAAGGAAGGAGGGGAACTATGGCTACACCTTC. Its translation: CASSARRKEGNYGYTF.

The gene calls are TRBV5-1 and TRBJ1-4; 7 bases line up with TRBD1. Germline CDR1 and CDR2: SGHRS and YFSETQ. The CDR3 extends over 16 amino acids. J gave up 6 bases and V 0 bases, and 8 bases lay outside the gene matches. This chain's CDR3 is CASSLGDSGAYEKLFF. The CDR3 DNA sequence: TGCGCCAGCAGCTTGGGGGACAGCGGTGCCTATGAAAAACTGTTTTTT.

The rearrangement links TRBV2 to TRBJ2-1, with D perhaps matching TRBD2 (6 bases). Per the germline V gene, CDR1 is SNHLY and CDR2 is FYNNEI. The CDR3 extends over 14 amino acids. The V gene lost 5 bases and the J gene lost 8 bases, with 16 bases spanning the gap. Here the CDR3 reads CASSPTTSLHEQFF. In DNA form, the CDR3 reads TGTGCCAGCAGTCCAACAACTAGCTTGCATGAGCAGTTCTTC.

This chain connects TRBV30 to TRBJ1-2; possibly TRBD1 for D (5 bases). Germline V lookup: CDR1 GTSNPN, CDR2 SVGIG (reference sequence). CDR3 length: 13 residues. V lost 2 bases to trimming and J lost 2 bases, with 9 bases between them. Here the CDR3 DNA reads TGTGCCTGGAGTCCCGGGGGGAACTATGGCTACACCTTC. This codes for CAWSPGGNYGYTF.